Included here is one T cell receptor (beta chain) sequence, with context. This CDR3 region has 14 residues. Germline V gene sequence: CDR1 SEHNR, CDR2 FQNEAQ (reference sequence). The V gene end was trimmed by 1 base and the J gene end by 4 bases; junction bases not matched to a gene: 1. The source of the sample is a study of technical replicates of blood from four donors. TCRdb's copy holds only in-frame clones and misses some; the assay was immunoSEQ multiplex PCR. Of roughly 59,000 clones in the sample, approximately 84% were seen once. The clonotype was recovered from a human donor in good health. Some clones in this sample may be carry-over from other donors' samples. The specimen sequenced was PBMCs. The chain carries TRBV7-9 and TRBJ2-3, with 8 bases identical to TRBD1. CDR3 sequence: CASSLGQGSDTQYF. The CDR3, as DNA: TGTGCCAGCAGCTTAGGACAGGGGTCAGATACGCAGTATTTT.